These T cell receptor beta chains were read from a single sample in a study of shared clonotypes between healthy human individuals. Repertoires were generated with immunoSEQ multiplex PCR, while TCRdb's copy carries only in-frame clones and drops some. The sample has some 580,000 clones, about 96% seen once. The sample taken for sequencing was naive CD4+ T cells sorted from blood. These TCRs come from a woman aged 25-40 years in good health. The CDR3 runs from the conserved cysteine through the conserved F or W. The D gene is left open where the match is weak.

D gene	V gene	J gene	CDR3 protein
.	TRBV4-2	TRBJ2-1	CASSQDGRLVGEQFF
.	TRBV5-1	TRBJ2-7	CASSLESSYEQYF
.	TRBV18	TRBJ1-1	CASSPADENTEAFF
.	TRBV4-1	TRBJ2-2	CASSQETYRANTGELFF
.	TRBV27	TRBJ2-3	CASSLESVGRGGPDTQYF
TRBD2	TRBV28	TRBJ2-7	CASSNPPSAGDSYEQYF
TRBD1	TRBV7-7	TRBJ2-3	CASSSRDRGSDTQYF
.	TRBV25-1	TRBJ1-4	CASSPTGSENEKLFF
.	TRBV6-5	TRBJ1-1	CASSSEGVKAFF
TRBD2	TRBV5-4	TRBJ2-3	CASSPRLAGGSTDTQYF
TRBD1	TRBV5-6	TRBJ2-7	CASSLLGQGIYEQYF
.	TRBV28	TRBJ1-2	CASSLILGQEGYTF
TRBD2	TRBV19	TRBJ2-3	CASSFTSGYSTNTQYF
.	TRBV7-9	TRBJ2-1	CASSPGTTGGAYNEQFF
.	TRBV2	TRBJ2-3	CASNVGGSKDTQYF
TRBD2	TRBV7-3	TRBJ2-3	CASSRGLAGVVDTQYF
.	TRBV29-1	TRBJ2-3	CSVATRLSDTQYF
.	TRBV28	TRBJ1-2	CASSLYDYGYTF
TRBD2	TRBV6-6	TRBJ2-1	CASSYKAGVNEQFF
.	TRBV6-6	TRBJ1-1	CASSLGLMNTEAFF
TRBD2	TRBV29-1	TRBJ2-1	CSAGRASGMLNEQFF
TRBD1	TRBV11-2	TRBJ2-7	CASSPGQGEEEQYF
.	TRBV28	TRBJ1-1	CASSLSPLNTEAFF
.	TRBV11-3	TRBJ1-4	CASSQSSGEKLFF
.	TRBV19	TRBJ2-5	CASSSKETQYF
.	TRBV4-1	TRBJ2-7	CASSQVGAVYEQYF
.	TRBV6-6	TRBJ1-1	CASSPGWNTEAFF
.	TRBV7-9	TRBJ2-1	CASSADSNPLYNEQFF
.	TRBV28	TRBJ1-1	CASSFIGPNTEAFF
TRBD1	TRBV6-5	TRBJ2-1	CASNRDRGNSEQFF
.	TRBV4-1	TRBJ2-3	CASSQGQIANAYTDTQYF
TRBD2	TRBV6-5	TRBJ2-5	CASSYSPRGGGSQYF
.	TRBV10-2	TRBJ2-2	CASRERGDSARGELFF
.	TRBV5-4	TRBJ2-7	CASSQIFSYEKYF
.	TRBV18	TRBJ2-2	CASSPQNTGELFF
TRBD2	TRBV11-2	TRBJ2-1	CASSTGLANEQFF
.	TRBV19	TRBJ2-2	CATTLSLNTGELFF
.	TRBV2	TRBJ2-7	CASSRAGTLDYEQYF
TRBD2	TRBV11-2	TRBJ2-2	CASSLVLAAGELFF
TRBD1	TRBV18	TRBJ2-7	CASSADRGLGEQYF
TRBD2	TRBV5-1	TRBJ2-1	CASNVPGLVVEQFF
.	TRBV5-1	TRBJ2-2	CASSSTLNTGELFF
.	TRBV27	TRBJ1-2	CASSPLGVNYGYTF
.	TRBV28	TRBJ1-5	CASSFMRGNQPQHF
TRBD1	TRBV5-1	TRBJ2-5	CASSLQGQETQYF
TRBD2	TRBV30	TRBJ2-7	CAWSKRTSGREGYEQYF
.	TRBV5-8	TRBJ2-7	CASKATSSLHEQYF
TRBD2	TRBV2	TRBJ2-5	CASNAGLSETQYF
.	TRBV28	TRBJ1-1	CASSRAVGRNTEAFF
TRBD1	TRBV19	TRBJ1-3	CASRSLGQDSGNTIYF
TRBD2	TRBV28	TRBJ2-3	CASSSSGRASDHTDTQYF
TRBD2	TRBV30	TRBJ2-1	CAWSVGSPAGYEQFF
.	TRBV18	TRBJ1-2	CASSYTFREERGYTF
.	TRBV28	TRBJ2-7	CASTGATYEQYF
.	TRBV4-1	TRBJ1-1	CASSQDLDSGEAFF
.	TRBV7-2	TRBJ2-1	CASSFSGTYNEQFF
.	TRBV18	TRBJ2-7	CASSSTLGQIYEQYF